The entry below gives a single T cell receptor (beta chain) sequence along with its context. Antigen: not known. V shed 0 bases and J 5 bases; nucleotides not matched to a gene: 13. The CDR3 runs 18 residues. Germline V gene data show CDR1 as PRHDT and CDR2 as FYEKMQ (reference sequence). The data are from a study of T cell responses to AZD1222 COVID-19 vaccine. Method: immunoSEQ multiplex PCR; TCRdb's copy keeps in-frame clones and lacks some. The sample carries around 150,000 clones, under 95% recorded once. Second-dose intervals near 4 or 12 weeks were combined. Study outcomes and limitations: Recipients of AZD1222 seropositive at baseline numbered only 5 or 6.

The material sequenced was peripheral blood, taken 28 days after the second AZD1222 dose. The receptor comes from an adult who received the AZD1222 COVID-19 vaccine. This sequence joins TRBV13 and TRBJ2-5; TRBD1 matches 9 bases. The CDR3 DNA is TGTGCCAGCAGCTTAGGCCTCTCGGACAGGGGCATTCGGGAGACCCAGTACTTC. It encodes CASSLGLSDRGIRETQYF.